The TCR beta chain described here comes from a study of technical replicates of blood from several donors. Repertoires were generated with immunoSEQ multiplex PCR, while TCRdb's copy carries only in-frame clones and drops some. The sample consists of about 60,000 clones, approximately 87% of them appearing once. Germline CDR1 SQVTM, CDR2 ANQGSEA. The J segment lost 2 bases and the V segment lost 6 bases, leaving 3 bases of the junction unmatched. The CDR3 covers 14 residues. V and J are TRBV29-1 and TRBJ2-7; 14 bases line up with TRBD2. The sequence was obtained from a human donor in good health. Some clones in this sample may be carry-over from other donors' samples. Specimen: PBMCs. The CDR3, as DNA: TGCAGCGTAAGACTAGCGGGGGGGCCCTACGAGCAGTACTTC. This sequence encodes CSVRLAGGPYEQYF.